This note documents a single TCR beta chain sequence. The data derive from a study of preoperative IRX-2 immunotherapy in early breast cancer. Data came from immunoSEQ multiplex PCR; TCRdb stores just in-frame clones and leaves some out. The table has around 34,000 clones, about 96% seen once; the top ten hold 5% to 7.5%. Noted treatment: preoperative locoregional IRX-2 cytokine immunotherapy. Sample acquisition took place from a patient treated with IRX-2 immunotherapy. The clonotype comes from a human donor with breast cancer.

The CDR3 DNA reads TGTGCCAGCAGAGCCCGGGACACCAAGGGGGACGAGCAGTACTTC. Translated, it gives CASRARDTKGDEQYF. The genes are TRBV6-6 and TRBJ2-7; maybe TRBD1 (6 bases). The germline CDR1 and CDR2 sequences are MNHNY and SVGAGI (reference sequence). This CDR3 contains 15 residues. The V end was cut by 6 bases, the J end by 5 bases, with 20 bases between.